The 4 T cell receptor beta chains below come from one sample, sequenced in a study of identifying expanded T cells in peripheral blood. Here immunoSEQ multiplex PCR was the method, and the copy in TCRdb shows in-frame clones only, minus some. The data show approximately 90,000 clones, around 87% seen once. Sequencing was performed on blood. The receptor source for this set is a person aged 18 to 70 in good health.

This clone was seen just once. V usage is TRBV5-8 and J usage is TRBJ1-1; 10 nucleotides line up with TRBD1. The CDR3 extends over 15 amino acids. Germline V gene sequence: CDR1 SGHTS, CDR2 YDEGEE. The V segment lost 0 bases and the J segment 4 bases; nucleotides outside the gene matches: 3. CDR3 in DNA: TGTGCCAGCAGCTTGGGACAGGGGGCTTTCACTGAAGCTTTCTTT. It codes for CASSLGQGAFTEAFF.

J is TRBJ2-7 and V is TRBV21-1; TRBD1 was called by the table and not checked on the DNA. TRBV21-1 is marked as a pseudogene. CDR3 size: 18 residues. The CDR3 spells CASSKGSGTGPFSYEQYF. The CDR3 nucleotides are TGTGCCAGCAGCAAAGGATCCGGGACAGGGCCTTTCTCCTACGAGCAGTACTTC.

The chain is built from TRBV10-3 and TRBJ2-3, with TRBD1 matching over 11 bases. The ends lost 6 bases at V and 0 bases at J; junction bases unmatched: 14. In germline, CDR1 is ENHRY, CDR2 SYGVKD. CDR3 length equals 19 residues. Here the CDR3 DNA reads TGTGCCATCAGCGGGACAGGGGGTACTCCAAGGAGGAGCACAGATACGCAGTATTTT. It specifies CAISGTGGTPRRSTDTQYF.

The V gene is TRBV2, the J gene TRBJ1-4; weak D call: TRBD1 (6 bases). CDR1 and CDR2 (germline): SNHLY, FYNNEI. Between the trimmed V and J ends, which lost 8 bases and 8 bases, there was a span of 18 bases. The CDR3 is made up of 14 amino acids. CDR3 sequence (DNA): TGTGCCAGCCGAAACCGGGGGCTACGGGAAAAACTGTTTTTT. Translating gives CASRNRGLREKLFF.